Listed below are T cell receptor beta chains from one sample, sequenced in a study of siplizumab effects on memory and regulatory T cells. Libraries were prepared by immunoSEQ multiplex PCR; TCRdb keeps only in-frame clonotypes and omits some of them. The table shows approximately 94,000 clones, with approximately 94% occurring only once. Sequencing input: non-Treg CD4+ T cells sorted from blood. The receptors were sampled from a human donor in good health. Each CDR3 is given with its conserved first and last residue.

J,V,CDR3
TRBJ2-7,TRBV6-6,CASSVPGQVTYEQYF
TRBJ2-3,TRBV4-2,CASSQVAGVVTDTQYF
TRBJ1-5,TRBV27,CASRSLGTGDQPQHF
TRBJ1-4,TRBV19,CASSVTDGNEKLFF
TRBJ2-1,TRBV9,CASSEAPIGVSYNEQFF
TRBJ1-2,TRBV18,CASSPTSTGLIVGYTF
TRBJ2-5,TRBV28,CASSLSGQGIQETQYF
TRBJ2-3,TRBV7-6,CASSRGTSGSITDTQYF
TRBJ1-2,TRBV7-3,CASSLPLGRGQEGGYTF
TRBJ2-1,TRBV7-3,CASSRTGGVDEQFF
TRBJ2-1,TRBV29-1,CSAAGTSGMGEQFF
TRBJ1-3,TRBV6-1,CASETGQELGNTIYF
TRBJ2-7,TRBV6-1,CASTNRGSSYEQYF
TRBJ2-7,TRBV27,CASRKRGASGYEQYF
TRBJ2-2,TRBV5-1,CASGGDGSNTGELFF
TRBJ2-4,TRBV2,CASSRLAGGPRVGNIQYF
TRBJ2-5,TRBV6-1,CASSGGLTPRTPFQETQYF
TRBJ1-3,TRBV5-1,CASSSGLSSGNTIYF
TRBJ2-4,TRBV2,CASSSSGLVKNIQYF
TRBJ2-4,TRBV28,CATLEGGKNIQYF
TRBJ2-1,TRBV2,CASRVSVNEQFF
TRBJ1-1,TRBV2,CASSKNRGTNTEAFF
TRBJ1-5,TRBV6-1,CASSDIRMPQHF
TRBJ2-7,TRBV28,CASSRPEGLTYEQYF
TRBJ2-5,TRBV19,CASSTLAGDAETQYF
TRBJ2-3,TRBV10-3,CATSVGTSGKMGGDTQYF